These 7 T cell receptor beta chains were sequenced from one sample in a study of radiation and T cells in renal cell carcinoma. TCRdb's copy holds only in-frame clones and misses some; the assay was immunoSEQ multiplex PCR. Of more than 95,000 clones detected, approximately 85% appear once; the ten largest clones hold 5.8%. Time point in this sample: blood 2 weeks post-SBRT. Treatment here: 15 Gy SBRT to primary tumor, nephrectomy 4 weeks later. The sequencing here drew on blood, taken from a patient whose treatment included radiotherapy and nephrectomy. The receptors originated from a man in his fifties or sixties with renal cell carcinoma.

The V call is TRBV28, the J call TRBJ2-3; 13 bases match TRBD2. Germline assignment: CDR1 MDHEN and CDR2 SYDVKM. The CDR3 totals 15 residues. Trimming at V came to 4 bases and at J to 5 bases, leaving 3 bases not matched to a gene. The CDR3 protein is CASSSGTSGVDTQYF. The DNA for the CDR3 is TGTGCCAGCAGTTCCGGGACTAGCGGGGTAGATACGCAGTATTTT.

Here the CDR3 reads CASSLASLNTEAFF. The CDR3 bases are TGCGCCAGCAGCCTGGCTTCCCTGAACACTGAAGCTTTCTTT. The chain combines TRBV5-1 with TRBJ1-1; D unresolved. This CDR3 has 14 amino acids. Germline V gene lookup returns CDR1 SGHRS and CDR2 YFSETQ. The V and J ends lost 4 bases and 0 bases respectively, with 10 bases between them. Combining the CDR3 with reference TRBV5-1 and TRBJ1-1 gives the whole variable domain KAGVTQTPRYLIKTRGQQVTLSCSPISGHRSVSWYQQTPGQGLQFLFEYFSETQRNKGNFPGRFSGRQFSNSRSEMNVSTLELGDSALYLCASSLASLNTEAFFGQGTRLTVV.

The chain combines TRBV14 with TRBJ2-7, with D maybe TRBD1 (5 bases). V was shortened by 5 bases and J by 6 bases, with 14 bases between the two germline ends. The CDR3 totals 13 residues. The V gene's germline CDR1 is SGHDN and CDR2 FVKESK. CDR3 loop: CASSSYRSGEQYF. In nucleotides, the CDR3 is TGTGCCAGCAGCTCTTACAGGTCTGGCGAGCAGTACTTC.

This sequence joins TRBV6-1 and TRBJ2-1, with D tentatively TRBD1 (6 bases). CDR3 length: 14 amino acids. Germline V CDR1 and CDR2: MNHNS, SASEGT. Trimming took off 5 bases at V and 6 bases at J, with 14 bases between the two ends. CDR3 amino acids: CASSRNRVGNEQFF. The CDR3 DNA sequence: TGTGCCAGCAGTCGAAACAGGGTCGGCAATGAGCAGTTCTTC.

In nucleotides, the CDR3 is TGCGCCAGCAGTGAGTCCCTTACGCCCGGGAGAACAAGAACCGGGGAGCTGTTTTTT. Amino acids: CASSESLTPGRTRTGELFF. The V and J genes are TRBV10-1 and TRBJ2-2, with a weak D call TRBD2 (6 bases). Per germline, CDR1 WNHNN and CDR2 SYGVQD (reference sequence). CDR3 length: 19 residues. V shed 0 bases and J shed 5 bases, with 22 bases lying between them.

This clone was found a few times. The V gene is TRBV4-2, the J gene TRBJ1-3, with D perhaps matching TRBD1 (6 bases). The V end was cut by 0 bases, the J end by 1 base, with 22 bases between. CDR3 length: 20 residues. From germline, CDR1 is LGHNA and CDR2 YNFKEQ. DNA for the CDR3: TGTGCCAGCAGCCAAGATCGTCTTTCTGGGACACCTGGGTCTGGAAACACCATATATTTT. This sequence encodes CASSQDRLSGTPGSGNTIYF.

The chain's CDR3 is CASTELFQGFAKNIQYF. In DNA, the CDR3 is TGTGCCAGTACCGAACTATTCCAGGGGTTCGCCAAAAACATTCAGTACTTC. This chain links TRBV19 with TRBJ2-4; possibly TRBD1 for D (6 bases). The CDR3 runs 17 residues. CDR1 and CDR2 from the germline V gene are LNHDA and SQIVND (reference sequence). Trimming removed 7 bases from V and 1 base from J, with 20 bases in between.